This T cell receptor (beta chain) is drawn from a study of control samples from healthy donors and cancer patients. Libraries were prepared by immunoSEQ multiplex PCR; TCRdb keeps only in-frame clonotypes and omits some of them. The repertoire has around 68,000 clones, about 83% of them found once; the top ten carry 15% to 19%. The CDR3 has 14 amino acids. Germline CDR1 and CDR2: MGHDK and SYGVNS. Losses at the gene ends were 7 bases for V and 4 bases for J; bases not matched to a gene: 8. The sequence was obtained from a man aged 60-69 years in good health. V and J are TRBV25-1 and TRBJ2-7, with 9 nucleotides matching TRBD1. Sample: blood. CDR3 nucleotide sequence: TGTGCCAGCACCCGCACGGGACAGGGATACGAGCAGTACTTC. Translating gives CASTRTGQGYEQYF.